The sequence of this T cell receptor (beta chain) was determined in a study of blood T cell repertoires in COVID-19. On the study more broadly: Nucleic acid was either cDNA or gDNA, and it came from T cells, B-cell-depleted T cells, or PBMCs.

Sequenced by immunoSEQ multiplex PCR; TCRdb stores in-frame clones only, minus some. The sample contains about 94,000 clones, roughly 84% of which appear only once. V was pared by 0 bases and J by 2 bases, with 14 bases between. The germline CDR1 and CDR2 sequences are SGHTA and FQGNSA. The CDR3 covers 16 residues. Specimen: peripheral blood. The clonotype comes from a man in his fifties or sixties with acute or convalescent COVID-19. This sequence joins TRBV7-2 and TRBJ2-7; D is possibly TRBD2 (5 bases). The CDR3 DNA reads as TGTGCCAGCAGCTTAGCAGGAGGACCCTCGACCTACGAGCAGTACTTC. It is translated as CASSLAGGPSTYEQYF.